This TCR beta chain was identified in a study of cytomegalovirus exposure and HLA in healthy donors. Study-wide results and limits: Roughly uniform depth of sequencing across donors was assumed in presence/absence analyses. A later examination showed that TCR association rates differed by HLA locus, with DRB1 most and HLA-C fewest. A reported reduction in N-insertions relative to the roughly 700-donor mean was seen in an Asian-associated ancestry cluster in a later analysis. A few CMV-associated chains proved CMV antigen-specific in vitro.

Primers for the PCR totalled 60 Vbeta and 13 Jbeta. Some clones are missing from TCRdb's copy, which holds only in-frame ones; the method was immunoSEQ multiplex PCR. The sample lists around 100,000 clones, about 75% seen once, with around an eighth in the top ten. Germline values: CDR1 LNHDA, CDR2 SQIVND (reference sequence). The CDR3 has 17 amino acids. Trimming removed 5 bases from V and 3 bases from J; junction bases left unmatched: 12. This clone was counted once. Its antigen is unidentified. Sequenced sample: PBMCs. The rearrangement links TRBV19 to TRBJ1-2; 10 bases are shared with TRBD1. This receptor was identified in a male donor in good health and CMV-seropositive. CDR3 protein: CASSPWATGGDDYGYTF. Here the CDR3 DNA reads TGTGCCAGTAGTCCGTGGGCGACAGGGGGCGATGACTATGGCTACACCTTC.